One and the same sample provided the 30 T cell receptor beta chains below, sequenced in a study of regulatory T cells in long-lasting Graves disease. As to time point: newly diagnosed GD, antithyroid drugs for less than 3 months. The TCR library was prepared using RNA isolated from PBMCs. Relying on iRepertoire HTBI primers and Arm-PCR of CDR3 regions, the team built TCR beta libraries. TCRdb re-analysed the multiplex PCR reads in MiXCR, keeping a single row per CDR3 protein. The table includes around 400,000 distinct CDR3 sequences, around a sixth detected once. The specimen was peripheral blood mononuclear cells (PBMCs), collected at new diagnosis, from a patient treated with antithyroid drugs. The receptor source for this set is a female donor with Graves disease.

Only a few counts were recorded for this clonotype. The chain recombines TRBV20-1 with TRBJ2-6; D remains unclear. The germline V and J ends were trimmed by 1 base and 0 bases, with 7 bases remaining between them. In germline, CDR1 is DFQATT, CDR2 SNEGSKA (reference sequence). The CDR3 contains 15 residues. CDR3 amino acids: CSARGQPSGANVLTF. Here the CDR3 DNA reads TGCAGTGCTAGAGGGCAGCCCTCTGGGGCCAACGTCCTGACTTTC.

This clonotype was recorded at least ten times. V is TRBV27 and J is TRBJ2-1; the D gene is possibly TRBD2 (5 bases). Germline V gene sequence: CDR1 MNHEY, CDR2 SMNVEV (reference sequence). The V end was cut by 6 bases, the J end by 0 bases, with 15 bases between. CDR3 size: 16 residues. The CDR3 protein is CASSLGVAGSYNEQFF. CDR3 nucleotides: TGTGCCAGCAGCTTGGGAGTGGCGGGCTCCTACAATGAGCAGTTCTTC.

In DNA, the CDR3 is TGTGCCAGCAGCGTAGATCCGGGTGGAACGGCCAACTATGGCTACACCTTC. Protein product: CASSVDPGGTANYGYTF. The J gene is TRBJ1-2, the V gene TRBV9, with D unresolved. V gave up 0 bases and J gave up 2 bases, with 17 bases separating them. Germline V CDR1 and CDR2: SGDLS, YYNGEE. The CDR3 runs to 17 residues.

This sequence joins TRBV7-9 and TRBJ2-7; D unclear. The CDR3 covers 15 residues. From germline, CDR1 is SEHNR and CDR2 FQNEAQ (reference sequence). Trimming left V 2 bases short and J 0 bases short, with 11 bases between. The CDR3 DNA reads as TGTGCCAGCAGCTTAACTCCCTTAAGCTCCTACGAGCAGTACTTC. Translation gives CASSLTPLSSYEQYF.

J is TRBJ2-6 and V is TRBV12-3 or TRBV12-4; D is uncertain. The CDR3 spans 16 residues. Trimming stripped 0 bases from V and 6 bases from J, with 12 bases between. CDR3 nucleotide sequence: TGTGCCAGCAGTTTAGCGCTGGGGTTTGAGGCCAACGTCCTGACTTTC. Its translation is CASSLALGFEANVLTF.

This clonotype was seen repeatedly, ten times or more. This rearrangement joins TRBV6-2 or TRBV6-3 to TRBJ2-2, with D hard to call. V lost 5 bases, J lost 1 base, and 14 bases lay in between. The V gene's germline CDR1 is MNHEY and CDR2 SVGEGT. This CDR3 has 16 amino acids. CDR3 loop: CASSGFWAVNTGELFF. CDR3 DNA: TGTGCCAGCAGTGGCTTTTGGGCGGTGAACACCGGGGAGCTGTTTTTT.

This sequence joins TRBV24-1 and TRBJ1-1; tentatively, D is TRBD1 (6 bases). The V end lost 7 bases, the J end lost 1 base, and 12 bases lay between the germline ends. The CDR3 is made up of 14 amino acids. Germline lookup yields CDR1 KGHDR and CDR2 SFDVKD. The CDR3: CATRGVTGNTEAFF. Written as DNA, the CDR3 is TGTGCCACCAGGGGGGTGACAGGGAACACTGAAGCTTTCTTT.

This chain connects TRBV18 to TRBJ1-1; 8 nucleotides line up with TRBD1. The CDR3 is 16 residues long. CDR1 and CDR2 (germline): KGHSH, LQKENI. Trimming took 0 bases from V and 5 from J; bases not matched to a gene: 8. CDR3 residues: CASSPPLGQGITEAFF. The CDR3 DNA follows: TGTGCCAGCTCACCACCGTTAGGACAGGGAATAACTGAAGCTTTCTTT.

This clonotype was recorded a few times. The V call is TRBV20-1, the J call TRBJ1-2, with 7 positions matching TRBD1. V dropped 0 bases and J dropped 7; count of bases not matched to a gene: 23. Germline V gives CDR1 DFQATT, CDR2 SNEGSKA (reference sequence). The CDR3 loop spans 19 amino acids. The CDR3 nucleotides read TGCAGTGCTAGAGATAGGGGGGGGTTTGAACACAGGGGCTCTCCTGGCTACACCTTC. Its translation is CSARDRGGFEHRGSPGYTF.

A single count supports this clonotype. The chain recombines TRBV7-2 with TRBJ2-1; 8 bases align to TRBD1. With 8 bases clipped from V and 7 bases from J, the junction kept 10 bases outside the gene matches. CDR1 and CDR2 (germline): SGHTA, FQGNSA. The CDR3 contains 14 residues. Written as DNA, the CDR3 is TGTGCCAGCCGATCAGGGGGCGCGTTTAATGAGCAGTTCTTC. It is translated as CASRSGGAFNEQFF.

This clonotype was picked up many times. The chain uses TRBV12-3 or TRBV12-4 and TRBJ2-1; 9 nucleotides align to TRBD2. The V and J ends lost 8 bases and 10 bases, in that order; junction bases with no gene match: 15. The CDR3 has 15 residues. The CDR3 DNA follows: TGTGCCAGCTACCCGGCTCTAGCGGGATGGGGCGAGCAGTTCTTC. Translated, it gives CASYPALAGWGEQFF.

As DNA, the CDR3 is TGTGCCAGCAGGAAGGACAGGGTGAACGGGGAGCTGTTTTTT. The encoded protein is CASRKDRVNGELFF. The chain combines TRBV27 with TRBJ2-2, with TRBD1 identical over 8 bases. This CDR3 has 14 amino acids. The germline CDR1 and CDR2 sequences are MNHEY and SMNVEV (reference sequence). V dropped 6 bases and J dropped 7; count of bases not matched to a gene: 7.

This rearrangement joins TRBV7-9 to TRBJ2-1; possibly TRBD1 for D (5 bases). Germline CDR1 reads SEHNR; CDR2 reads FQNEAQ (reference sequence). V was cut by 1 base and J by 5 bases, with 12 bases left in between. This CDR3 contains 15 residues. This CDR3 is CASSLGPAGNNEQFF. CDR3 nucleotides: TGTGCCAGCAGCTTAGGTCCCGCAGGGAACAATGAGCAGTTCTTC. Looking up the rest from reference TRBV7-9 and TRBJ2-1 gives the full variable domain: DTGVSQNPRHKITKRGQNVTFRCDPISEHNRLYWYRQTLGQGPEFLTYFQNEAQLEKSRLLSDRFSAERPKGSFSTLEIQRTEQGDSAMYLCASSLGPAGNNEQFFGPGTRLTVL.

This clonotype was recorded at least ten times. The chain couples TRBV5-1 to TRBJ1-6, with 7 bases matching TRBD1. Germline V gene sequence: CDR1 SGHRS, CDR2 YFSETQ. The CDR3 is made up of 17 amino acids. The ends lost 4 bases at V and 0 bases at J; junction bases unmatched: 7. The CDR3 region has the DNA TGCGCCAGCAGCGGGGACAGTCGAAGCTCCTATAATTCACCCCTCCACTTT. Encoded protein: CASSGDSRSSYNSPLHF.

The rearrangement links TRBV11-1 to TRBJ1-1; no clear D gene. V lost 5 bases to trimming and J lost 0 bases, with 10 bases between them. CDR3 length equals 14 residues. CDR1 is SGHAT, CDR2 FQDESV, per germline (reference sequence). DNA of the CDR3: TGTGCCAGCAGCATTAACGACTTGAACACTGAAGCTTTCTTT. It is translated as CASSINDLNTEAFF.

The table lists this clonotype with a few counts. Here the CDR3 DNA reads TGTGCCAGCAGCGCTCTAGGGGCTAGGGTGAGAAATGAGCAGTTCTTC. It translates to CASSALGARVRNEQFF. The V and J genes are TRBV7-3 and TRBJ2-1; a possible D gene is TRBD1 (5 bases). Per germline, CDR1 SGHTA and CDR2 FQGTGA. Trimming left V 5 bases short and J 7 bases short, with 21 bases between. This CDR3 is 16 amino acids long.

At least ten counts were recorded for this clonotype. The genes are TRBV4-1 and TRBJ2-1; 9 positions agree with TRBD2. V shed 0 bases, J shed 0 bases, and the junction held 3 bases outside the gene matches. The CDR3 loop spans 17 amino acids. CDR1 MGHRA and CDR2 YSYEKL come from the germline V gene. The CDR3 coding sequence is TGCGCCAGCAGCCAAGATGCTAGCGGGGACTCCTACAATGAGCAGTTCTTC. Translation gives CASSQDASGDSYNEQFF.

Regarding this clonotype: Mismatch with germline at one junction end may stem from a read error. The rearrangement uses TRBV10-1 and TRBJ2-2; TRBD1 matches at 8 bases. Germline V CDR1 and CDR2: WNHNN, SYGVQD (reference sequence). The CDR3 is 15 residues long. This chain's CDR3 is CAIRTDRVDTGELFF. The CDR3 DNA reads as TGTGCCATCAGAACGGACAGGGTGGATACCGGGGAGCTGTTTTTT.

This clonotype showed up just once. V is TRBV5-1 and J is TRBJ1-5; 9 nucleotides match TRBD1. The CDR3 sequence is 16 residues long. V trimming: 0 bases; J trimming: 5 bases; junction bases outside the gene matches: 6. Germline loops: CDR1 SGHRS, CDR2 YFSETQ. CDR3 in amino acids: CASSLDATGGYQPQHF. The CDR3 DNA follows: TGCGCCAGCAGCTTGGATGCGACAGGGGGTTATCAGCCCCAGCATTTT.

This clonotype appeared once. The chain recombines TRBV4-2 with TRBJ1-4; D is perhaps TRBD1 (5 bases). The CDR3 loop spans 17 amino acids. The V end was cut by 4 bases, the J end by 7 bases, with 22 bases between. Germline values: CDR1 LGHNA, CDR2 YNFKEQ. CDR3 nucleotide sequence: TGTGCCAGCAGCCGAGGCAGGGCCGAGGGTCTGGTTGAAAAACTGTTTTTT. Translation gives CASSRGRAEGLVEKLFF.

The table lists this clonotype with a few counts. The gene calls are TRBV6-1 and TRBJ2-3, with 11 bases matching TRBD2. V was clipped by 10 bases and J by 4 bases; unmatched bases: 13. This CDR3 is built from 16 residues. Germline assignment: CDR1 MNHNS and CDR2 SASEGT. Here the CDR3 reads CATTVGRTSGSDTQYF. CDR3 DNA: TGTGCCACTACTGTGGGTCGGACTAGCGGGTCAGATACGCAGTATTTT.

This clonotype was detected ten times or more. The rearrangement uses TRBV12-3 or TRBV12-4 and TRBJ1-2; possible D gene TRBD1, 6 bases. The CDR3 totals 16 residues. The germline V and J ends were trimmed by 5 bases and 2 bases, with 18 bases remaining between them. The CDR3 spells CASSPGTQNGNYGYTF. CDR3 nucleotides: TGTGCCAGCAGTCCCGGGACACAAAATGGGAACTATGGCTACACCTTC.

In this sample, this clonotype turned up many times. This chain connects TRBV6-2 or TRBV6-3 to TRBJ1-1; possibly TRBD1 for D (5 bases). The CDR3 runs 15 residues. V was trimmed by 4 bases and J by 7 bases, leaving 19 bases between them. Germline V gives CDR1 MNHEY, CDR2 SVGEGT. CDR3 nucleotide sequence: TGTGCCAGCAGTTTCCCCCGGCAGGGTGAAAATGAAGCTTTCTTT. Translation gives CASSFPRQGENEAFF.

Ten or more counts support this clonotype. V is TRBV5-1 and J is TRBJ2-3; 11 nucleotides line up with TRBD2. The germline gives CDR1 SGHRS, CDR2 YFSETQ. Trimming removed 2 bases from V and 5 bases from J; junction bases left unmatched: 10. The CDR3 length is 17 residues. The CDR3 region is CASSFSGGARRGDTQYF. Here the CDR3 DNA reads TGCGCCAGCAGCTTTAGCGGGGGGGCCCGACGTGGAGATACGCAGTATTTT.

The table lists this clonotype with many counts. The chain carries TRBV6-1 and TRBJ2-2; D unclear. The CDR3 is 13 amino acids. Trimming pared 6 bases from V and 5 bases from J, leaving 10 bases between. Germline CDR1 MNHNS, CDR2 SASEGT. The CDR3: CASSDPATGELFF. The CDR3 nucleotides read TGTGCCAGCAGCGATCCAGCGACCGGGGAGCTGTTTTTT.

This clonotype was recorded at least ten times. The CDR3 region is CASSQDRAGPGEQYF. CDR3 nucleotides: TGCGCCAGCAGCCAAGATCGGGCGGGGCCCGGCGAGCAGTACTTC. The chain is built from TRBV4-3 and TRBJ2-7, with D tentatively TRBD2 (6 bases). Trimming pared 0 bases from V and 6 bases from J, leaving 15 bases between. CDR3 size: 15 residues. Germline V gene lookup returns CDR1 LGHNA and CDR2 YSLEER.

This clonotype has just a few counts. The chain employs TRBV18 and TRBJ2-1; D is uncertain. CDR1 and CDR2 (germline): KGHSH, LQKENI. Trimming stripped 6 bases from V and 8 bases from J, with 8 bases between. CDR3 size: 11 residues. CDR3: CASSKNDEQFF. The CDR3 nucleotides read TGTGCCAGCTCCAAGAACGATGAGCAGTTCTTC.

This chain uses TRBV7-9 with TRBJ1-4; TRBD1 aligns across 8 bases. CDR3 length: 14 residues. The germline CDR1 and CDR2 sequences are SEHNR and FQNEAQ (reference sequence). The ends lost 7 bases at V and 8 bases at J; junction bases unmatched: 9. The CDR3 DNA is TGTGCCAGCACCACCGGGACAGGTTGGGAAAAACTGTTTTTT. It specifies CASTTGTGWEKLFF.

This clonotype was observed at least ten times. This chain uses TRBV24-1 with TRBJ1-5; D remains ambiguous. The length of the CDR3 is 14 residues. Trimming pared 4 bases from V and 8 bases from J, leaving 14 bases between. Germline values: CDR1 KGHDR, CDR2 SFDVKD. The CDR3 loop reads CATSESTVLKPQHF. CDR3 in DNA: TGTGCCACCAGTGAATCCACGGTGTTAAAGCCCCAGCATTTT.

This clonotype has a count of ten or more. The J gene is TRBJ1-5, the V gene TRBV11-2, with 7 bases identical to TRBD1. The CDR3 is 15 residues long. Germline assignment: CDR1 SGHAT and CDR2 FQNNGV. The ends lost 1 base at V and 7 bases at J; junction bases unmatched: 7. Here the CDR3 DNA reads TGTGCCAGCAGCTTAGTGAGGGGGCATGGGCAGCCCCAGCATTTT. Its translation is CASSLVRGHGQPQHF.